This T cell receptor (beta chain) is from a study of cytomegalovirus exposure and HLA in healthy donors. CDR1 is SGHRS and CDR2 is YFSETQ in the germline V gene. V gave up 0 bases and J gave up 8 bases, with 17 bases separating them. This CDR3 contains 15 residues. The PCR was carried out with 60 Vbeta primers and 13 Jbeta primers. Sequencing used immunoSEQ multiplex PCR; TCRdb keeps in-frame clones, though not all of them. The repertoire holds over 150,000 clones, with around 77% as singletons. The genes are TRBV5-1 and TRBJ1-1, with a possible D match to TRBD1 (5 bases). Sequences were obtained from PBMCs. This receptor was taken from a woman aged 18-30 years in good health and CMV-seronegative. The CDR3 sequence: CASSLGSGWMAEAFF. In nucleotides, the CDR3 is TGCGCCAGCAGCTTGGGGTCAGGGTGGATGGCCGAAGCTTTCTTT.